The TCR beta chain under discussion was sequenced for a study of T cells in Graves' hyperthyroidism and ophthalmopathy. Study-level results: Most thyroid clonotypes that were expanded above 0.001 also turned up in blood.

J was trimmed by 0 bases and V by 2 bases; bases with no gene match: 6. In germline, CDR1 is MNHNY, CDR2 SVGAGI (reference sequence). This CDR3 comprises 16 residues. This clonotype was seen many times. What it binds is unknown. Newly diagnosed hyperthyroidism patients aged 18 to 65 years had disease lasting under 2 months. Patients were excluded for uncontrolled infection, other autoimmune disease, pregnancy or lactation. Fresh 10 ml peripheral blood yielded PBMCs. The TCR beta CDR3 regions underwent amplification using RNA transcripts as the source. When the TCR CDR3 underwent first-round RT-PCR, the HTBI primer set was used. TCRdb redid the calling of the multiplex PCR reads with MiXCR, one entry per CDR3 protein. Of around 300,000 distinct CDR3 sequences listed, about 16% were seen once; the top ten hold more than 30%.

The origin of this receptor is a woman aged 50 to 60 with Graves' hyperthyroidism that later progressed to Graves' ophthalmopathy. The chain recombines TRBV6-6 with TRBJ2-7, with TRBD2 identical over 8 bases. Sequencing was carried out using blood. The CDR3 DNA is TGTGCCAGCAGTTACGAGCGGGGGACCACCTCCTACGAGCAGTACTTC. This translates into CASSYERGTTSYEQYF.